Given below is one TCR beta chain in context. This entry is derived from a study of blood T cell repertoires in COVID-19. Study at large: T cells, B-cell-depleted T cells, or PBMCs provided the cDNA or gDNA that served as material.

Clones were sequenced by immunoSEQ multiplex PCR, and TCRdb holds only the in-frame ones, with some missing. The sample has more than 110,000 clones, roughly 85% seen once; the top ten hold approximately 4%. The material sequenced was peripheral blood. This receptor was obtained from a man in his sixties with acute or convalescent COVID-19.

The CDR3, as DNA: TGTGCCAGCAGCCAAGAGGTCCGGGAAACTGAAGCTTTCTTT. Encoded protein: CASSQEVRETEAFF. The chain employs TRBV4-2 and TRBJ1-1; D gene uncertain. CDR1 LGHNA and CDR2 YNFKEQ come from the germline V gene. This CDR3 comprises 14 residues. V was clipped by 0 bases and J by 5 bases, with 10 bases between them.